The 26 T cell receptor beta chains below come from one sample, sequenced in a study of CD8 T cells in Susac syndrome. When the RNA was reverse transcribed, random hexamers were used with an input of about 0.5 to 1 ug. TCRdb independently ran MiXCR on the immunoSEQ multiplex PCR reads; one entry per CDR3 protein. The profile shows approximately 300,000 distinct CDR3 sequences, around 85% of them singletons. Sequenced input: CD8+ T cells from PBMCs. The receptors come from a human donor with multiple sclerosis.

The chain couples TRBV5-1 to TRBJ2-7; D might be TRBD1 (6 bases). V was clipped by 3 bases and J by 3 bases, with 10 bases between them. Germline CDR1 SGHRS, CDR2 YFSETQ. The CDR3 is 13 amino acids. The CDR3 loop is CASSSRQDYEQYF. Written as DNA, the CDR3 is TGCGCCAGCAGCTCGCGACAGGACTACGAGCAGTACTTC. The full variable domain, in which reference TRBV5-1 and TRBJ2-7 provide the parts outside the CDR3, is KAGVTQTPRYLIKTRGQQVTLSCSPISGHRSVSWYQQTPGQGLQFLFEYFSETQRNKGNFPGRFSGRQFSNSRSEMNVSTLELGDSALYLCASSSRQDYEQYFGPGTRLTVT.

The gene calls are TRBV28 and TRBJ1-1, with 10 bases aligning to TRBD1. The CDR3 is made up of 15 amino acids. Germline CDR1 reads MDHEN; CDR2 reads SYDVKM. Losses at the gene ends were 3 bases for V and 3 bases for J; bases not matched to a gene: 4. CDR3 DNA: TGTGCCAGCAGTTTTGGGACAGGGGTGGACACTGAAGCTTTCTTT. Amino acids: CASSFGTGVDTEAFF.

The V gene is TRBV30, the J gene TRBJ2-7, with D tentatively TRBD1 (5 bases). Trimming shortened V by 5 bases and J by 6 bases, and 11 bases separated the two germline ends. CDR3 size: 11 residues. Germline CDR1 GTSNPN, CDR2 SVGIG (reference sequence). CDR3 coding DNA: TGTGCCTGGGGGGCAGGGCCCGAGCAGTACTTC. It yields the protein CAWGAGPEQYF.

The rearrangement joins TRBV7-6 to TRBJ1-1; 7 nucleotides agree with TRBD1. The V gene end was trimmed by 2 bases and the J gene end by 7 bases; junction bases not matched to a gene: 16. This CDR3 spans 17 amino acids. Germline assignment: CDR1 SGHVS and CDR2 FNYEAQ. This CDR3 reads CASSLTATGASNVEAFF. The CDR3 DNA is TGTGCCAGCAGCTTAACGGCCACAGGGGCAAGTAACGTTGAAGCTTTCTTT.

The V and J genes are TRBV28 and TRBJ1-1, with TRBD1 identical over 7 bases. CDR1 MDHEN and CDR2 SYDVKM come from the germline V gene. CDR3 length: 17 residues. V was pared by 5 bases and J by 3 bases, with 15 bases of the junction left unmatched. The CDR3 sequence is CASSPNPYRGLDTEAFF. CDR3 sequence (DNA): TGTGCCAGCAGTCCCAACCCATACAGGGGCCTAGACACTGAAGCTTTCTTT.

This clonotype was observed a single time. The chain combines TRBV27 with TRBJ2-3, with D possibly called TRBD1 or TRBD2 (5 bases each). V was clipped by 5 bases and J by 2 bases, with 11 bases between them. The CDR3 has 14 residues. Germline CDR1 reads MNHEY; CDR2 reads SMNVEV (reference sequence). The CDR3 loop reads CASSMGPSTDTQYF. DNA of the CDR3: TGTGCCAGCAGTATGGGACCTTCCACAGATACGCAGTATTTT.

The V call is TRBV4-2, the J call TRBJ1-4; D perhaps matches TRBD1 (5 bases). The V end lost 0 bases, the J end lost 5 bases, and 19 bases lay between the germline ends. The CDR3 runs to 18 residues. Germline V CDR1 and CDR2: LGHNA, YNFKEQ. The CDR3 protein is CASSQDMGPSNENEKLFF. In nucleotides, the CDR3 is TGTGCCAGCAGCCAAGATATGGGACCGAGTAACGAGAATGAAAAACTGTTTTTT.

This sequence joins TRBV18 and TRBJ1-1, with D uncertain. The germline gives CDR1 KGHSH, CDR2 LQKENI. The V end lost 1 base, the J end lost 5 bases, and 14 bases lay between the germline ends. This CDR3 region has 15 residues. The CDR3 region has the DNA TGTGCCAGCTCACCACGAAGGTTACGGGATACTGAAGCTTTCTTT. Its translation is CASSPRRLRDTEAFF.

This clonotype was observed a few times. This chain joins TRBV4-1 and TRBJ2-1; the D gene is possibly TRBD2 (5 bases). CDR1 and CDR2 (germline): MGHRA, YSYEKL. The V and J ends lost 4 bases and 0 bases respectively, with 13 bases between them. This CDR3 contains 16 residues. The CDR3 loop is CASSPLSGNSYNEQFF. CDR3 coding DNA: TGCGCCAGCAGCCCTCTGTCCGGGAACTCCTACAATGAGCAGTTCTTC.

Of note for this clonotype: A read error may produce the germline difference seen at one junction end. The chain recombines TRBV27 with TRBJ2-7; TRBD1 matches 7 bases. CDR3 length: 15 amino acids. The germline V gene has CDR1 MNHEY and CDR2 SMNVEV (reference sequence). CDR3 amino acids: CASSVSWDSGYEQYF. The CDR3 region has the DNA TGTGCCAGCAGTGTATCCTGGGACAGTGGCTACGAGCAGTACTTC.

V gene TRBV15 combines with J gene TRBJ1-2, with D unresolved. Germline CDR1 LNHNV, CDR2 YYDKDF (reference sequence). The CDR3 loop spans 15 amino acids. Trimming cost V 0 bases and J 2 bases, with 10 bases left between them. The CDR3 bases are TGTGCCACCAGCAGAGATGCGACGGGGAACTATGGCTACACCTTC. Its protein product is CATSRDATGNYGYTF.

This clonotype came up once. The CDR3 loop is CATSDLSRGSTDTQYF. The DNA of the CDR3 is TGTGCCACCAGTGATTTATCCAGGGGCAGCACAGATACGCAGTATTTT. This chain uses TRBV24-1 with TRBJ2-3, with a weak D call TRBD1 (6 bases). This CDR3 region has 16 residues. V shed 1 base and J shed 0 bases, with 10 bases lying between them. Germline V gene data show CDR1 as KGHDR and CDR2 as SFDVKD.

This chain connects TRBV19 to TRBJ2-2, with D possibly being TRBD2 (6 bases). The CDR3 is 13 amino acids. Germline V gene lookup returns CDR1 LNHDA and CDR2 SQIVND (reference sequence). The V end was cut by 10 bases, the J end by 5 bases, with 14 bases between. CDR3 region: CAISGLPTGELFF. CDR3 nucleotide sequence: TGTGCCATCTCGGGACTTCCAACCGGGGAGCTGTTTTTT.

The V and J genes are TRBV4-3 and TRBJ2-3; the D call may be TRBD1 or TRBD2 (5 bases each). This CDR3 contains 15 residues. V was pared by 4 bases and J by 5 bases, with 16 bases between. Germline CDR1 reads LGHNA; CDR2 reads YSLEER. The CDR3 protein is CASSPGTTPLDTQYF. In DNA, the CDR3 is TGCGCCAGCAGCCCTGGGACCACCCCACTAGATACGCAGTATTTT.

In regard to this clonotype: The junction departs from germline at one end; a sequencing error may be responsible. This chain links TRBV7-2 with TRBJ2-7, with TRBD2 matching over 14 bases. Germline CDR1 reads SGHTA; CDR2 reads FQGNSA. CDR3 length: 14 amino acids. The DNA of the CDR3 is TGTGCCAGCAGCCCGGCACCGGGACTAGCGGGAGAGGACTTC. Translating it yields CASSPAPGLAGEDF.

The gene calls are TRBV15 and TRBJ1-1; a weak D match, TRBD1 (5 bases). The CDR3 extends over 14 amino acids. V shed 7 bases and J shed 2 bases, with 14 bases lying between them. Germline V gene sequence: CDR1 LNHNV, CDR2 YYDKDF (reference sequence). The CDR3 nucleotides are TGTGCCACCAAGGGAGTGGGGACTAACACTGAAGCTTTCTTT. Translation gives CATKGVGTNTEAFF.

The chain couples TRBV7-8 to TRBJ2-7; possible D gene TRBD2, 6 bases. Between the trimmed V and J ends, which lost 5 bases and 0 bases, there was a span of 14 bases. This CDR3 is 15 amino acids long. The germline V gene encodes CDR1 SGHVS and CDR2 FQNEAQ. The CDR3 reads CASSPGTFTSYEQYF. In nucleotides, the CDR3 is TGTGCCAGCAGCCCGGGGACTTTTACCTCCTACGAGCAGTACTTC. Full variable domain (rest looked up from reference TRBV7-8 and TRBJ2-7): GAGVSQSPRYKVAKRGQDVALRCDPISGHVSLFWYQQALGQGPEFLTYFQNEAQLDKSGLPSDRFFAERPEGSVSTLKIQRTQQEDSAVYLCASSPGTFTSYEQYFGPGTRLTVT.

The chain recombines TRBV7-9 with TRBJ1-1; a possible D gene is TRBD1 (5 bases). V lost 6 bases and J lost 0, with 20 bases in between. This CDR3 contains 17 residues. Germline V gene data show CDR1 as SEHNR and CDR2 as FQNEAQ (reference sequence). The CDR3 DNA follows: TGTGCCAGCAGAGACAGCCCACCACCGATCATGAACACTGAAGCTTTCTTT. This sequence encodes CASRDSPPPIMNTEAFF.

The gene calls are TRBV27 and TRBJ2-3; D might be TRBD1 or TRBD2, each matching 5 bases. Germline lookup yields CDR1 MNHEY and CDR2 SMNVEV (reference sequence). This CDR3 region has 18 residues. V dropped 3 bases and J dropped 5 bases, with 24 bases sitting between them. The CDR3 DNA is TGTGCCAGCAGTTTTGGGATTTATATGGGGGAGTCGGGAGATACGCAGTATTTT. Residues: CASSFGIYMGESGDTQYF.

The gene calls are TRBV29-1 and TRBJ1-1, with D perhaps TRBD1 (6 bases). CDR3 length: 12 amino acids. CDR1 SQVTM and CDR2 ANQGSEA come from the germline V gene. Trimming cost V 7 bases and J 2 bases, with 11 bases left between them. CDR3: CSGKQGNTEAFF. Here the CDR3 DNA reads TGCAGCGGGAAACAGGGAAACACTGAAGCTTTCTTT.

The chain recombines TRBV4-3 with TRBJ2-5; a possible D gene is TRBD1 (5 bases). Germline V gene sequence: CDR1 LGHNA, CDR2 YSLEER. V gave up 0 bases and J gave up 5 bases, with 7 bases separating them. The CDR3 has 13 residues. CDR3: CASSQDRAETQYF. CDR3 sequence (DNA): TGCGCCAGCAGCCAAGACAGGGCGGAGACCCAGTACTTC.

The V call is TRBV30, the J call TRBJ2-7, with D possibly being TRBD1 (6 bases). Trimming stripped 4 bases from V and 4 bases from J, with 17 bases between. This CDR3 spans 14 amino acids. Germline V gene sequence: CDR1 GTSNPN, CDR2 SVGIG (reference sequence). The DNA of the CDR3 is TGTGCCTGGACCGTCCCCCAGGGGCTATACGAGCAGTACTTC. It specifies CAWTVPQGLYEQYF.

The chain combines TRBV3-1 with TRBJ2-5; no reliable D call. The CDR3 consists of 19 residues. Germline values: CDR1 LGHDT, CDR2 YNNKEL (reference sequence). The V end was cut by 4 bases, the J end by 5 bases, with 29 bases between. The CDR3 DNA follows: TGTGCCAGCAGCCCCAGGCCCCACCGAAACCTAGAGACATCGGAGACCCAGTACTTC. Protein product: CASSPRPHRNLETSETQYF.

This sequence joins TRBV25-1 and TRBJ2-7; possible D gene TRBD1, 5 bases. Trimming left V 4 bases short and J 6 bases short, with 10 bases between. Germline CDR1 reads MGHDK; CDR2 reads SYGVNS. The CDR3 totals 12 residues. Here the CDR3 DNA reads TGTGCCAGCAGTGTAGGGGAAAGCGAGCAGTACTTC. The encoded protein is CASSVGESEQYF.

The V gene is TRBV19, the J gene TRBJ1-1; D possibly corresponds to TRBD1 (5 bases). Germline CDR1 reads LNHDA; CDR2 reads SQIVND (reference sequence). The CDR3 is made up of 16 amino acids. The germline V and J ends were trimmed by 0 bases and 7 bases, with 18 bases remaining between them. Written as DNA, the CDR3 is TGTGCCAGTAGTATAGATCGGGGACCACTTACGGGTGAAGCTTTCTTT. Translation: CASSIDRGPLTGEAFF.

In nucleotides, the CDR3 is TGTGCCAGCAGCTGTCAGCGGGAGGGGTCCTACGAGCAGTACTTC. Its protein is CASSCQREGSYEQYF. J is TRBJ2-7 and V is TRBV13, with 10 bases matching TRBD2. V gave up 4 bases and J gave up 1 base; unmatched junction bases: 4. The length of the CDR3 is 15 residues. Germline values: CDR1 PRHDT, CDR2 FYEKMQ (reference sequence).